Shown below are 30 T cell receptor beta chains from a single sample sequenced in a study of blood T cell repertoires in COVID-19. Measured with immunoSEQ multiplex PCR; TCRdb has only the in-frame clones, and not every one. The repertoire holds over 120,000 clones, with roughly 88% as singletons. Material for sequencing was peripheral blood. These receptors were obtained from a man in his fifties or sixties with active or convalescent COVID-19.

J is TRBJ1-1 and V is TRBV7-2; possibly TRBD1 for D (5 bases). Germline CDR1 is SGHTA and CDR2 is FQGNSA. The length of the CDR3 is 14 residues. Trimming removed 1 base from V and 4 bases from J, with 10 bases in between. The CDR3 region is CASSLVQGGTEAFF. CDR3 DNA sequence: TGTGCCAGCAGCTTAGTCCAGGGAGGCACTGAAGCTTTCTTT. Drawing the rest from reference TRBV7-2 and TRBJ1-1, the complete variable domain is GAGVSQSPSNKVTEKGKDVELRCDPISGHTALYWYRQSLGQGLEFLIYFQGNSAPDKSGLPSDRFSAERTGGSVSTLTIQRTQQEDSAVYLCASSLVQGGTEAFFGQGTRLTVV.

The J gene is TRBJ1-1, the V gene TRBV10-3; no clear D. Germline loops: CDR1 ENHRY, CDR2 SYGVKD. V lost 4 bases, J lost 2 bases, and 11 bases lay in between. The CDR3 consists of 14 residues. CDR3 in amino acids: CAISVGTHNTEAFF. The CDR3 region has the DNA TGTGCCATCAGTGTGGGCACACACAACACTGAAGCTTTCTTT.

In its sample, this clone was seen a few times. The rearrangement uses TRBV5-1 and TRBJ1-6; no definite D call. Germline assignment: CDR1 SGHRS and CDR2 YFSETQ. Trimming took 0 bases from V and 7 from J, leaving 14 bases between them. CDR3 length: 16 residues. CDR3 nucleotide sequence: TGCGCCAGCAGCTTGGGCTCGGGGTACGGGAATTCACCCCTCCACTTT. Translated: CASSLGSGYGNSPLHF. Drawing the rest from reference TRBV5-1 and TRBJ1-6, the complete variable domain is KAGVTQTPRYLIKTRGQQVTLSCSPISGHRSVSWYQQTPGQGLQFLFEYFSETQRNKGNFPGRFSGRQFSNSRSEMNVSTLELGDSALYLCASSLGSGYGNSPLHFGNGTRLTVT.

CDR3 nucleotides: TGTGCCAGCAGCTTAGTAGGGGCGCGGAAGGGCTATGGCTACACCTTC. This encodes CASSLVGARKGYGYTF. The gene calls are TRBV7-8 and TRBJ1-2, with D possibly being TRBD1 (5 bases). Germline CDR1 reads SGHVS; CDR2 reads FQNEAQ. The CDR3 extends over 16 amino acids. V was pared by 1 base and J by 4 bases, with 16 bases between.

The CDR3 loop reads CASSSSGENTEAFF. The CDR3 nucleotides are TGTGCCAGCAGTTCCTCAGGCGAGAACACTGAAGCTTTCTTT. The rearrangement uses TRBV28 and TRBJ1-1; D remains ambiguous. CDR3 length: 14 residues. Between the trimmed V and J ends, which lost 4 bases and 1 base, there was a span of 10 bases. Germline CDR1 reads MDHEN; CDR2 reads SYDVKM. The full variable domain, with the rest looked up from reference TRBV28 and TRBJ1-1, is DVKVTQSSRYLVKRTGEKVFLECVQDMDHENMFWYRQDPGLGLRLIYFSYDVKMKEKGDIPEGYSVSREKKERFSLILESASTNQTSMYLCASSSSGENTEAFFGQGTRLTVV.

The CDR3 sequence: CASSQDHRGNTGELFF. In nucleotides, the CDR3 is TGCGCCAGCAGCCAAGATCATAGAGGGAACACCGGGGAGCTGTTTTTT. The rearrangement links TRBV4-3 to TRBJ2-2; no clear D. Trimming cost V 0 bases and J 1 base, with 9 bases left between them. Germline V gives CDR1 LGHNA, CDR2 YSLEER. The CDR3 runs 16 residues.

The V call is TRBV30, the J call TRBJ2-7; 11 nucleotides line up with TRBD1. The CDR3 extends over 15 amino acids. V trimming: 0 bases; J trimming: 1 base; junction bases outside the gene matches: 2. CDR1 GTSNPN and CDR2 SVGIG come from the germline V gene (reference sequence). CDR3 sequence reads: CAWSVGQGASYEQYF. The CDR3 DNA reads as TGTGCCTGGAGTGTTGGACAGGGGGCGTCCTACGAGCAGTACTTC.

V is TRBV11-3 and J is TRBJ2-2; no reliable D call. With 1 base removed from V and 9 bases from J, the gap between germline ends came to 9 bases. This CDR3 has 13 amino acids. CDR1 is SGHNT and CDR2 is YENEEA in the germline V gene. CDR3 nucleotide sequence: TGTGCCAGCAGCTTAGCAGGAATCCGGGAGCTGTTTTTT. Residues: CASSLAGIRELFF.

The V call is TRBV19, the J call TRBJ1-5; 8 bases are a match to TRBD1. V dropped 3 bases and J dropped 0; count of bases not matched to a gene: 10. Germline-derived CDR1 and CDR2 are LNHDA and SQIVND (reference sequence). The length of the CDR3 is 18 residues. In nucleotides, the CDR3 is TGTGCCAGTAGTATCTTTGCCCAGGGGGCCTTTAGCAATCAGCCCCAGCATTTT. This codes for CASSIFAQGAFSNQPQHF.

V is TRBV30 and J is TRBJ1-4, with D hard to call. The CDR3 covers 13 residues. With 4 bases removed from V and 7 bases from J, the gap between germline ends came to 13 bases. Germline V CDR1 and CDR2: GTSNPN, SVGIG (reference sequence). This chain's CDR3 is CAWNGREGEKLFF. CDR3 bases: TGTGCCTGGAACGGACGGGAGGGTGAAAAACTGTTTTTT.

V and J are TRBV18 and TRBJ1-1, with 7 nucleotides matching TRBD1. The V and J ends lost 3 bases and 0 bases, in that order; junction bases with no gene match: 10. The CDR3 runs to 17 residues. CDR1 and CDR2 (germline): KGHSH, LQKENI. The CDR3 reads CASSPGQYSGLNTEAFF. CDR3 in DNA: TGTGCCAGCTCACCGGGACAGTACTCGGGCCTGAACACTGAAGCTTTCTTT.

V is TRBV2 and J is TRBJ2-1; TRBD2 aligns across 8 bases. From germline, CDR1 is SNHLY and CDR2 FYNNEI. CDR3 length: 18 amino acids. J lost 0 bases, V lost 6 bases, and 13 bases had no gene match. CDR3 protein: CASSERGLARSSYNEQFF. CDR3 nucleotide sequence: TGTGCCAGCAGCGAACGTGGACTAGCCAGGAGCTCCTACAATGAGCAGTTCTTC.

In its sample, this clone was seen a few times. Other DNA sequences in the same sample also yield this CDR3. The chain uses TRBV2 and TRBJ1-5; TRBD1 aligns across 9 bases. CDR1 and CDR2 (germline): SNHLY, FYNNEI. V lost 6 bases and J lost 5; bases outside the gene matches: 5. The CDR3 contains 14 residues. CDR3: CASSRDREDQPQHF. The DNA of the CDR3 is TGTGCCAGCAGCCGGGACAGGGAGGATCAGCCCCAGCATTTT.

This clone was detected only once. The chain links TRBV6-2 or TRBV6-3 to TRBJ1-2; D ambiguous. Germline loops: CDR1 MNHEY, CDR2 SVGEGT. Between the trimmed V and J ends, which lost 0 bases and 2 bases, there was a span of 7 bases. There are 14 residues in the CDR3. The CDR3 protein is CASSYSRRNYGYTF. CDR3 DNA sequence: TGTGCCAGCAGTTACTCGAGGAGAAACTATGGCTACACCTTC.

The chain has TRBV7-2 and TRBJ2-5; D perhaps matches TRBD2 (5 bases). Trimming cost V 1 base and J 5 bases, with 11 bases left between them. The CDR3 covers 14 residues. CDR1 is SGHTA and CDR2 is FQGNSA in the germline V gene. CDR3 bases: TGTGCCAGCAGCTTAGTCGGGGATGCGGAGACCCAGTACTTC. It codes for CASSLVGDAETQYF.

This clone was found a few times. CDR3 DNA: TGTGCCAGCAGCGGACAGGCAGAAAACTATGGCTACACCTTC. This gives the protein CASSGQAENYGYTF. The V gene is TRBV7-2, the J gene TRBJ1-2; 7 nucleotides line up with TRBD1. Germline loops: CDR1 SGHTA, CDR2 FQGNSA. After removal of 5 bases from V and 2 bases from J, the junction contained 5 bases not matched to a gene. This CDR3 comprises 14 residues. The variable domain in full, with the rest retrieved from reference TRBV7-2 and TRBJ1-2, is GAGVSQSPSNKVTEKGKDVELRCDPISGHTALYWYRQSLGQGLEFLIYFQGNSAPDKSGLPSDRFSAERTGGSVSTLTIQRTQQEDSAVYLCASSGQAENYGYTFGSGTRLTVV.

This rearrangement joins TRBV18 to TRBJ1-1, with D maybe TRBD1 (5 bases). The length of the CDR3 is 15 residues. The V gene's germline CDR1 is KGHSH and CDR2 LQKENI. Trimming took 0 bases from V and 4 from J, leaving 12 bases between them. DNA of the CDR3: TGTGCCAGCTCACCACCCGCAGGGAGGGCCACTGAAGCTTTCTTT. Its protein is CASSPPAGRATEAFF.

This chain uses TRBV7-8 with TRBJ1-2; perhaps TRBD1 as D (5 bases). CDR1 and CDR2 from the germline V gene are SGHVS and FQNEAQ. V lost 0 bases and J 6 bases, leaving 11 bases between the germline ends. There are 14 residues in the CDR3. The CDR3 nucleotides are TGTGCCAGCAGCTTAGCGTCCAGGGATAATGGCTACACCTTC. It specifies CASSLASRDNGYTF.

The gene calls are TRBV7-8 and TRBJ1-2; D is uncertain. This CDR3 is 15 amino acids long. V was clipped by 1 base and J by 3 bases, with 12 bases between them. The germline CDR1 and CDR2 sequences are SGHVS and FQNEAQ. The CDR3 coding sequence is TGTGCCAGCAGCTTAGGAGAAAGCTTTTACTATGGCTACACCTTC. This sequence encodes CASSLGESFYYGYTF.

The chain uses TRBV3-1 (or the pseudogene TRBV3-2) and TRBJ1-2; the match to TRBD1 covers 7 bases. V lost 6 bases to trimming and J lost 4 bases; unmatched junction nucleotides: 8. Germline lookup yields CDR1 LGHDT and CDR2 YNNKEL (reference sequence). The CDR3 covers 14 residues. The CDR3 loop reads CASSQGTALYGYTF. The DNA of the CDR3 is TGTGCCAGCAGTCAGGGGACAGCCCTCTATGGCTACACCTTC.

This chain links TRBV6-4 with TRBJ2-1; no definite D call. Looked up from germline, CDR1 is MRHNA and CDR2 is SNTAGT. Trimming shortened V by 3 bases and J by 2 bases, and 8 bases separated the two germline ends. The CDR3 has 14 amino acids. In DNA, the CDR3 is TGTGCCAGCAGTGAGGCAGAAACCTACAATGAGCAGTTCTTC. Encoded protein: CASSEAETYNEQFF.

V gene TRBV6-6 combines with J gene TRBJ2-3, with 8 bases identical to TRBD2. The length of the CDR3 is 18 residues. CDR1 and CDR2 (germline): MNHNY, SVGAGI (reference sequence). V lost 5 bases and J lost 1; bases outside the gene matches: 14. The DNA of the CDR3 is TGTGCCAGCAGTCCTGGTCGGATAGCGGGAACTGGCACAGATACGCAGTATTTT. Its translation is CASSPGRIAGTGTDTQYF.

In nucleotides, the CDR3 is TGTGCCAGCAGCTTAGACGGGGGAGTCAACAATGAGCAGTTCTTC. Translating gives CASSLDGGVNNEQFF. V usage is TRBV11-3 and J usage is TRBJ2-1, with a tentative D call TRBD2 (6 bases). The CDR3 has 15 residues. V was pared by 0 bases and J by 5 bases, with 11 bases between. CDR1 and CDR2 (germline): SGHNT, YENEEA. The full variable domain, its missing parts supplied by reference TRBV11-3 and TRBJ2-1, is EAGVVQSPRYKIIEKKQPVAFWCNPISGHNTLYWYLQNLGQGPELLIRYENEEAVDDSQLPKDRFSAERLKGVDSTLKIQPAELGDSAVYLCASSLDGGVNNEQFFGPGTRLTVL.

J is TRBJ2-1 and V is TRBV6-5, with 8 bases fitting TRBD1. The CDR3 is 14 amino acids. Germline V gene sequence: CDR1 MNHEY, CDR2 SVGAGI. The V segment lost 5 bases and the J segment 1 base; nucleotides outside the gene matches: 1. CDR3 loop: CASSTGGSYNEQFF. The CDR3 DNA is TGTGCCAGCAGTACAGGGGGTTCCTACAATGAGCAGTTCTTC.

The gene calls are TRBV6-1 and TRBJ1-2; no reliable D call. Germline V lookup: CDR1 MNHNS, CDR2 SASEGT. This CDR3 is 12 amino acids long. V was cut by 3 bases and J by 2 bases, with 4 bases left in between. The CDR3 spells CASSDRNYGYTF. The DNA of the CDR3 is TGTGCCAGCAGTGACAGGAACTATGGCTACACCTTC.

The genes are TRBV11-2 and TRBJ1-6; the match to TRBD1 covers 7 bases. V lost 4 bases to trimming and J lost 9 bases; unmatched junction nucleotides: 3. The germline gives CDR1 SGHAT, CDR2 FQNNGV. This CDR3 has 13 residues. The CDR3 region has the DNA TGTGCCAGCAGCTCAGACAGGGTTTCACCCCTCCACTTT. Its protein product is CASSSDRVSPLHF.

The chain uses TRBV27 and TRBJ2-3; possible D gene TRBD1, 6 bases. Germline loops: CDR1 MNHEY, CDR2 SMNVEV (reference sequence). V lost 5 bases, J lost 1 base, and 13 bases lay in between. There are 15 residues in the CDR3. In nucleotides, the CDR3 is TGTGCCAGCAGTCGCAAGGGGGTCGGCACAGATACGCAGTATTTT. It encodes CASSRKGVGTDTQYF.

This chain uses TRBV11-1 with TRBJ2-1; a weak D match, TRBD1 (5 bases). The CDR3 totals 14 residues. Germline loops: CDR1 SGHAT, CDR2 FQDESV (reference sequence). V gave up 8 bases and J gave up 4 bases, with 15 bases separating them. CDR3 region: CASRDSPLYNEQFF. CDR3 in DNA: TGTGCCAGCCGCGACAGTCCCCTTTACAATGAGCAGTTCTTC.

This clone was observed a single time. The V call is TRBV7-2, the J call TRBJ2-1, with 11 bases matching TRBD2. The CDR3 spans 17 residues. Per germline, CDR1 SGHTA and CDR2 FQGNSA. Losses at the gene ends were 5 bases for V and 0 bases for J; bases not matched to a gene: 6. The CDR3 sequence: CASSARLAGPSYNEQFF. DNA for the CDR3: TGTGCCAGCAGCGCCCGACTAGCGGGACCCTCCTACAATGAGCAGTTCTTC.

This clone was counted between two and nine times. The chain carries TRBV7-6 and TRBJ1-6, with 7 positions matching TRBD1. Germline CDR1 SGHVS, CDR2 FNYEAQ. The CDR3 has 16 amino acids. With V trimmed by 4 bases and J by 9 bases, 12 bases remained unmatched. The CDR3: CASSSSRQGYSSPLHF. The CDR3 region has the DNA TGTGCCAGCAGCTCCTCACGACAGGGATATTCTTCACCCCTCCACTTT.